What follows are 4 T cell receptor beta chains derived from one specimen sequenced in a study of T cell repertoires in cytomegalovirus infection. From the reads, TCRdb called clonotypes with MiXCR, one entry per CDR3 protein. The sample holds around 180,000 distinct CDR3 sequences, over 25% seen once. The sample taken for sequencing was PBMCs. These receptors were collected from a human donor in good health (CMV status not recorded). Some clones in this sample may be carry-over from other donors' samples.

The chain uses TRBV6-1 and TRBJ1-5; D call uncertain. This CDR3 is 9 amino acids long. V lost 11 bases, J lost 5 bases, and 4 bases lay in between. Germline-derived CDR1 and CDR2 are MNHNS and SASEGT. DNA of the CDR3: TGTGCCTCCGATCAGCCCCAGCATTTT. Protein product: CASDQPQHF.

V gene TRBV2 combines with J gene TRBJ1-2; D remains ambiguous. This CDR3 has 11 amino acids. Germline V CDR1 and CDR2: SNHLY, FYNNEI. V shed 8 bases and J shed 5 bases, with 9 bases lying between them. The CDR3 spells CASHTRYGYTF. The DNA for the CDR3 is TGTGCCAGCCACACTCGGTATGGCTACACCTTC.

V is TRBV19 and J is TRBJ2-1; no clear D gene. Germline CDR1 and CDR2: LNHDA and SQIVND (reference sequence). This CDR3 has 12 amino acids. The chain's CDR3 is CASGRPYNEQFF. Here the CDR3 DNA reads TGTGCTTCTGGCAGGCCCTACAATGAGCAGTTCTTC. Complete variable domain (other parts from reference TRBV19 and TRBJ2-1): DGGITQSPKYLFRKEGQNVTLSCEQNLNHDAMYWYRQDPGQGLRLIYYSQIVNDFQKGDIAEGYSVSREKKESFPLTVTSAQKNPTAFYLCASGRPYNEQFFGPGTRLTVL.

Only a few counts were recorded for this clonotype. The V call is TRBV5-1, the J call TRBJ2-3; TRBD2 might be the D (7 bases). V was trimmed by 4 bases and J by 0 bases, leaving 12 bases between them. CDR3 length: 15 residues. The germline V gene encodes CDR1 SGHRS and CDR2 YFSETQ. Here the CDR3 reads CASSGGGLSTDTQYF. The CDR3 bases are TGCGCCAGCAGCGGGGGGGGCCTTAGCACAGATACGCAGTATTTT.